The rows below give T cell receptor beta chains drawn from one sample of a study of CD8+CD57+ T cells in acquired aplastic anemia. MiXCR, run by TCRdb on the reads, gives a single entry per CDR3 protein. The sample includes about 41,000 distinct CDR3 sequences, roughly two thirds of them seen just once. Sequencing was done on a sample of sorted CD4+, CD8+, or CD8+CD57+ T cells (not recorded which) from PBMCs. These receptor sequences come from a human donor with aplastic anemia. CDR3s include the opening cysteine and the closing phenylalanine or tryptophan. D genes are given only for firm matches. Size is stated for part of the rows, as once, few or many counts, or as a class when the clone is expanded.

TRBV10-3	13	TRBJ2-3	NA	NA	CAISLSSDDTQYF	TGTGCCATCAGTCTAAGTTCCGATGATACGCAGTATTTT
TRBV10-3	14	TRBJ2-3	NA	TRBD2	CATALAGGTDTQYF	TGTGCCACCGCCCTAGCGGGGGGAACAGATACGCAGTATTTT
TRBV5-6	13	TRBJ1-1	many	NA	CASSLGLVTEAFF	TGTGCCAGCAGCTTGGGTTTAGTCACTGAAGCTTTCTTT
TRBV6-5	17	TRBJ2-4	NA	NA	CASSSTLQAWAKNIQYF	TGTGCCAGCAGTTCCACGCTACAGGCGTGGGCCAAAAACATTCAGTACTTC
TRBV25-1	15	TRBJ2-5	NA	NA	CASSVWQGDQETQYF	TGTGCCAGCAGTGTCTGGCAGGGCGACCAAGAGACCCAGTACTTC
TRBV29-1	12	TRBJ2-1	NA	NA	CSVDGLVDEQFF	TGCAGCGTTGACGGTCTGGTGGATGAGCAGTTCTTC
TRBV19	17	TRBJ2-7	NA	NA	CASSMGAGVPGKYEQYF	TGTGCCAGTAGTATGGGGGCAGGGGTCCCCGGAAAATACGAGCAGTACTTC
TRBV4-1	13	TRBJ2-7	NA	NA	CASMTTANYEQYF	TGTGCCAGCATGACGACAGCGAACTACGAGCAGTACTTC
TRBV7-9	11	TRBJ2-1	once	NA	CASSLRNEQFF	TGTGCCAGCAGCTTAAGGAATGAGCAGTTCTTC
TRBV6-5	16	TRBJ1-1	NA	NA	CASSYSSGRANTEAFF	TGTGCCAGCAGTTACTCGTCGGGCAGGGCGAACACTGAAGCTTTCTTT
TRBV7-8	15	TRBJ2-3	NA	TRBD1	CASSLTGTGYDTQYF	TGTGCCAGCAGCTTAACCGGGACAGGGTACGATACGCAGTATTTT
TRBV29-1	14	TRBJ2-5	NA	TRBD2	CSVDGAGVRETQYF	TGCAGCGTTGATGGGGCGGGGGTTCGGGAGACCCAGTACTTC
TRBV20-1	12	TRBJ2-1	NA	NA	CSANGGLDEQFF	TGCAGTGCTAACGGCGGATTGGATGAGCAGTTCTTC
TRBV29-1	16	TRBJ2-7	NA	TRBD2	CSVAGTSGSSSYEQYF	TGCAGCGTCGCCGGGACTAGCGGGAGCTCGTCCTACGAGCAGTACTTC
TRBV20-1	14	TRBJ1-5	NA	NA	CSARGTSGQETQHF	TGCAGTGCTAGAGGGACTAGCGGGCAAGAGACCCAGCATTTT
TRBV7-2	15	TRBJ1-2	many	TRBD1	CASSLYDRGLGGYTF	TGTGCCAGCAGCTTATATGACAGGGGGCTGGGTGGCTACACCTTC
TRBV9	15	TRBJ2-2	many	NA	CASSLSRLGTGELFF	TGTGCCAGCAGCCTCTCAAGGTTGGGGACCGGGGAGCTGTTTTTT